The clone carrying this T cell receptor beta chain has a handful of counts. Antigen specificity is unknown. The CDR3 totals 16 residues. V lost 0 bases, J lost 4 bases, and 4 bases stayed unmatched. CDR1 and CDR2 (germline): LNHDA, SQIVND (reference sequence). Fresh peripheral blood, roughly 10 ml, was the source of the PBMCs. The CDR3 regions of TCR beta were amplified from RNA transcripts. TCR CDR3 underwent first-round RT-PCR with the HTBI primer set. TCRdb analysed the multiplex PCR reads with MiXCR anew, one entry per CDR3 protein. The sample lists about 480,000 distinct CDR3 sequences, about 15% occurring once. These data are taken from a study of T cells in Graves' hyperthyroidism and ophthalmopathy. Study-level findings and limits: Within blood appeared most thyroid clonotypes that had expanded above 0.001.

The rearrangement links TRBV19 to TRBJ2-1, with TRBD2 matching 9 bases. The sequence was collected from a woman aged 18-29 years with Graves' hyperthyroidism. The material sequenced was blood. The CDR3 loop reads CASSIDSGSLYNEQFF. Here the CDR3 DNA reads TGTGCCAGTAGTATAGATAGCGGGAGCTTATACAATGAGCAGTTCTTC. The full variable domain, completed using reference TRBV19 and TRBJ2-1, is DGGITQSPKYLFRKEGQNVTLSCEQNLNHDAMYWYRQDPGQGLRLIYYSQIVNDFQKGDIAEGYSVSREKKESFPLTVTSAQKNPTAFYLCASSIDSGSLYNEQFFGPGTRLTVL.